This entry lists 10 T cell receptor beta chains sequenced from one sample in a study of cytomegalovirus exposure and HLA in healthy donors. The PCR made use of 60 Vbeta and 13 Jbeta primers. Profiling relied on immunoSEQ multiplex PCR, and the TCRdb table lists in-frame clones only, not all of them. The data show about 94,000 clones, about 74% seen once. Sequencing was performed on PBMCs. The receptors were sampled from a man aged 25 to 40 in good health and CMV-seronegative.

The chain carries TRBV4-2 and TRBJ1-6, with D perhaps matching TRBD1 (5 bases). V gave up 4 bases and J gave up 9 bases, with 16 bases separating them. The germline V gene has CDR1 LGHNA and CDR2 YNFKEQ. CDR3 length: 15 amino acids. CDR3 in amino acids: CASSLNSRVGSPLHF. The DNA of the CDR3 is TGTGCCAGCAGCCTCAATTCCAGGGTTGGTTCACCCCTCCACTTT.

The chain is built from TRBV27 and TRBJ2-1; 11 nucleotides line up with TRBD2. V shed 8 bases and J 7 bases; nucleotides not matched to a gene: 10. Germline lookup yields CDR1 MNHEY and CDR2 SMNVEV (reference sequence). This CDR3 has 15 amino acids. The CDR3 DNA is TGTGCCAGCGGGGTACTAGCGGGAGCTCATAATGAGCAGTTCTTC. It encodes CASGVLAGAHNEQFF.

The J gene is TRBJ2-7, the V gene TRBV6-5; no definite D call. This CDR3 region has 11 residues. The V and J ends lost 2 bases and 5 bases respectively, with 4 bases between them. CDR1 is MNHEY, CDR2 SVGAGI, per germline. For the CDR3, the DNA is TGTGCCAGCAGTTACGGGCACGAGCAGTACTTC. Encoded protein: CASSYGHEQYF.

This chain links TRBV4-1 with TRBJ2-1; TRBD2 is a possible D gene (7 bases). V was trimmed by 0 bases and J by 6 bases, leaving 12 bases between them. The CDR3 is made up of 15 amino acids. Germline CDR1 reads MGHRA; CDR2 reads YSYEKL. CDR3 bases: TGCGCCAGCAGCCAAGATCGGGGGGCCTTCAATGAGCAGTTCTTC. It translates to CASSQDRGAFNEQFF.

The chain uses TRBV30 and TRBJ2-5, with 13 bases aligning to TRBD2. Per germline, CDR1 GTSNPN and CDR2 SVGIG (reference sequence). The CDR3 has 14 residues. The J segment lost 9 bases and the V segment lost 5 bases, leaving 9 bases of the junction unmatched. As DNA, the CDR3 is TGTGCCTGGTCTCATGGACTAGCGGGAGTGGCCCAGTACTTC. Protein product: CAWSHGLAGVAQYF.

The chain links TRBV7-9 to TRBJ2-7; D possibly corresponds to TRBD1 (6 bases). Trimming took 8 bases from V and 0 from J, leaving 14 bases between them. The CDR3 contains 14 residues. Germline CDR1 and CDR2: SEHNR and FQNEAQ (reference sequence). The CDR3, as DNA: TGTGCCAGCGGAAGAGGACAGATCTCCTACGAGCAGTACTTC. This translates into CASGRGQISYEQYF. Complete variable domain (other parts from reference TRBV7-9 and TRBJ2-7): DTGVSQNPRHKITKRGQNVTFRCDPISEHNRLYWYRQTLGQGPEFLTYFQNEAQLEKSRLLSDRFSAERPKGSFSTLEIQRTEQGDSAMYLCASGRGQISYEQYFGPGTRLTVT.

CDR3 nucleotide sequence: TGCGCCAGCAGCTTGGGGGACAGGAGGAACACTGAAGCTTTCTTT. Protein: CASSLGDRRNTEAFF. The chain carries TRBV5-1 and TRBJ1-1, with 8 positions matching TRBD1. The CDR3 loop spans 15 amino acids. The ends lost 0 bases at V and 1 base at J; junction bases unmatched: 2. CDR1 SGHRS and CDR2 YFSETQ come from the germline V gene.

Note on this clone: An end of the junction does not agree with germline; a read error may underlie this. V is TRBV7-9 and J is TRBJ2-7; the match to TRBD1 covers 8 bases. Germline V CDR1 and CDR2: SEHNR, FQNEAQ (reference sequence). This CDR3 is built from 14 residues. CDR3 in amino acids: CSSSYAGGRYEQYF. Written as DNA, the CDR3 is TGTTCCAGCAGCTACGCAGGGGGCCGTTACGAGCAGTACTTC.

The gene calls are TRBV5-6 and TRBJ1-1, with 9 nucleotides matching TRBD1. Germline-derived CDR1 and CDR2 are SGHDT and YYEEEE. CDR3 size: 16 residues. V lost 4 bases and J lost 1; bases outside the gene matches: 8. This CDR3 is CASSATGGFRNTEAFF. CDR3 DNA: TGTGCCAGCAGCGCCACAGGGGGCTTTCGGAACACTGAAGCTTTCTTT.

This clone has a handful of counts. The chain combines TRBV10-2 with TRBJ2-6; 8 bases are shared with TRBD2. This CDR3 is built from 17 residues. CDR1 is WSHSY and CDR2 is SAAADI in the germline V gene. The J segment lost 0 bases and the V segment lost 6 bases, leaving 7 bases of the junction unmatched. The CDR3 is CASSRGGRRSGANVLTF. Here the CDR3 DNA reads TGCGCCAGCAGCCGCGGGGGGCGCCGCTCTGGGGCCAACGTCCTGACTTTC.